This TCR beta chain is drawn from a study of blood T cell repertoires in COVID-19. Study summary: The origin of the acute and convalescent COVID-19 samples was the United States, Italy and Spain. Nucleic acid was either cDNA or gDNA, and it came from T cells, B-cell-depleted T cells, or PBMCs.

Authors' processing steps: From reference gene primer amplification, estimates of nucleated cell counts were derived. Here immunoSEQ multiplex PCR was the method, and the copy in TCRdb shows in-frame clones only, minus some. The V and J calls and clone size are taken from that table; D and trimming were inferred from the DNA. The sample has approximately 360,000 clones; roughly 90% are singletons. The sequenced sample was peripheral blood. The sequence was collected from a young man with active or convalescent COVID-19.

The CDR3 sequence: CASSTPGFGAQYF. The CDR3 region has the DNA TGTGCCAGTAGTACCCCGGGGTTCGGTGCGCAGTATTTT. The chain has TRBV19 and TRBJ2-3; D is possibly TRBD2 (5 bases). Germline lookup yields CDR1 LNHDA and CDR2 SQIVND (reference sequence). V shed 4 bases and J shed 10 bases, with 15 bases lying between them. The CDR3 is 13 residues long.